Sequencing of this T cell receptor beta chain was carried out in a study of monozygotic twins with inflammatory bowel disease. This CDR3 is 13 amino acids long. Germline CDR1 and CDR2: LGHDT and YNNKEL (reference sequence). Each sample had eight separate cDNA synthesis reactions. TCRdb re-called the 5' RACE reads and shows each CDR3 protein once, DNA omitted. In total, the table holds about 160,000 distinct CDR3 sequences. The sequence was collected from a human donor with ulcerative colitis or Crohn's disease, or a healthy co-twin of an affected twin (not recorded which). This chain links TRBV3-1 with TRBJ1-1. The specimen sequenced was blood. The CDR3 is CASSQSGNTEAFF.